The source of this T cell receptor beta chain is a study of graft-versus-host responses after intestinal transplantation. Turning to the study itself: Recipients were all induced with anti-thymocyte globulin, then given tacrolimus and steroids for roughly 3 years. Overall study findings and caveats: Levels of circulating GvH clones at their peak were associated with early post-transplant HvG declines.

TCRdb keeps only in-frame clones here, not all; method: immunoSEQ multiplex PCR. The data contain approximately 90,000 clones, about 87% of them singletons. Unmatched junction bases numbered 10, after V lost 11 bases and J lost 5 bases. The CDR3 is made up of 14 amino acids. From germline, CDR1 is SGHDN and CDR2 FVKESK. In the case of this clone: Antigen specificity is unknown.

The sequences come from unstimulated CD4+ T cells sorted from spleen or lymph node cells, collected before transplant. This rearrangement joins TRBV14 to TRBJ2-5, with 11 nucleotides matching TRBD2. This clonotype originated in a human donor who was the organ donor for an intestinal transplant. The CDR3 sequence: CAGIAGGLRETQYF. The CDR3 region has the DNA TGTGCCGGAATAGCGGGGGGGCTCCGGGAGACCCAGTACTTC.